The 22 T cell receptor beta chains given below trace back to one sample, sequenced in a study of vaccination and CD4 T cells after COVID-19. Sequencing of the DNA from cultured CD4+ T cells was carried out with the Oncomine TCR Beta short-read assay. TCRdb passed the PCR reads through MiXCR, listing each CDR3 protein once. The profile covers some 17,000 distinct CDR3 sequences, with 45% to 65% appearing a single time and around 10% taken by the ten largest. What these receptors recognize is not known. Treatment: roughly 11-day PBMC culture with coronavirus spike peptide pools or control peptides (ViraFEST assay). Sequencing was performed on CD4+ T cells from blood, cultured in vitro. These receptors were obtained from a human donor who had recovered from COVID-19.

The V call is TRBV20-1, the J call TRBJ2-7; TRBD2 agrees at 11 bases. The CDR3 sequence is 15 residues long. Germline CDR1 DFQATT, CDR2 SNEGSKA (reference sequence). With 6 bases clipped from V and 1 base from J, the junction kept 8 bases outside the gene matches. The CDR3 protein is CSAIVGTSGSYEQYF. As DNA, the CDR3 is TGCAGTGCCATTGTAGGGACTAGCGGATCCTACGAGCAGTACTTC.

The chain couples TRBV29-1 to TRBJ2-3; tentatively, D is TRBD2 (6 bases). The V gene lost 4 bases and the J gene lost 3 bases, with 20 bases spanning the gap. CDR1 SQVTM and CDR2 ANQGSEA come from the germline V gene. The CDR3 runs to 16 residues. CDR3 DNA: TGCAGCGTTGGCGGCGGGGCGCGCGAGGGAACAGATACGCAGTATTTT. This codes for CSVGGGAREGTDTQYF.

V is TRBV28 and J is TRBJ2-7, with TRBD1 identical over 7 bases. CDR1 MDHEN and CDR2 SYDVKM come from the germline V gene. V lost 6 bases to trimming and J lost 3 bases; unmatched junction nucleotides: 8. CDR3 length: 14 residues. This chain's CDR3 is CASSYLGQDYEQYF. As DNA, the CDR3 is TGTGCCAGCAGCTATCTTGGACAGGACTACGAGCAGTACTTC. Full variable domain (missing parts from reference TRBV28 and TRBJ2-7): DVKVTQSSRYLVKRTGEKVFLECVQDMDHENMFWYRQDPGLGLRLIYFSYDVKMKEKGDIPEGYSVSREKKERFSLILESASTNQTSMYLCASSYLGQDYEQYFGPGTRLTVT.

The chain links TRBV2 to TRBJ2-6; no definite D call. Germline lookup yields CDR1 SNHLY and CDR2 FYNNEI. Trimming took off 4 bases at V and 0 bases at J, with 10 bases between the two ends. This CDR3 comprises 16 residues. The CDR3 loop reads CASSGARSSGANVLTF. In nucleotides, the CDR3 is TGTGCCAGCAGTGGGGCCCGGTCCTCTGGGGCCAACGTCCTGACTTTC.

This chain uses TRBV10-3 with TRBJ1-2; TRBD1 matches 7 bases. The length of the CDR3 is 15 residues. From germline, CDR1 is ENHRY and CDR2 SYGVKD. J lost 4 bases, V lost 4 bases, and 9 bases had no gene match. CDR3 sequence: CAISVHSDRSYGYTF. In nucleotides, the CDR3 is TGTGCCATCAGTGTACACTCGGACAGGTCCTATGGCTACACCTTC.

This chain connects TRBV7-2 to TRBJ2-5; 15 positions agree with TRBD2. The CDR3 is made up of 19 amino acids. Trimming took 5 bases from V and 2 from J; bases not matched to a gene: 12. Germline CDR1 reads SGHTA; CDR2 reads FQGNSA. This CDR3 is CASSQGLGLAGGRQETQYF. In DNA form, the CDR3 reads TGTGCCAGCAGCCAAGGCCTGGGACTAGCGGGAGGCCGTCAAGAGACCCAGTACTTC.

V gene TRBV7-8 combines with J gene TRBJ2-5; 7 bases match TRBD2. The germline CDR1 and CDR2 sequences are SGHVS and FQNEAQ. This CDR3 is 15 amino acids long. V lost 5 bases and J lost 6; bases outside the gene matches: 12. CDR3 in amino acids: CASSLTWTSWKTQYF. The CDR3, as DNA: TGTGCCAGCAGCCTCACCTGGACTAGTTGGAAGACCCAGTACTTC.

The chain couples TRBV5-5 to TRBJ2-4; a weak D match, TRBD2 (6 bases). The V gene's germline CDR1 is SGHKS and CDR2 YYEKEE (reference sequence). CDR3 size: 15 residues. V was pared by 0 bases and J by 5 bases, with 12 bases between. The CDR3 nucleotides are TGTGCCAGCAGCTTGGGACTAGGGACGGAAAACATTCAGTACTTC. Protein product: CASSLGLGTENIQYF.

This clonotype was counted between two and nine times. The genes are TRBV12-3 or TRBV12-4 and TRBJ1-5; 7 bases map to TRBD1. The CDR3 is 15 amino acids. V trimming: 5 bases; J trimming: 1 base; junction bases outside the gene matches: 5. CDR3 in amino acids: CASSEQGTSNQPQHF. The DNA for the CDR3 is TGTGCCAGCAGTGAACAGGGGACAAGCAATCAGCCCCAGCATTTT.

CDR3: CAITSGRDFTDYGYTF. In DNA, the CDR3 is TGTGCCATCACTTCTGGACGGGACTTTACGGACTATGGCTACACCTTC. The chain uses TRBV10-3 and TRBJ1-2, with a possible D match to TRBD1 (5 bases). The germline V gene has CDR1 ENHRY and CDR2 SYGVKD. Trimming removed 7 bases at V and 3 bases at J, with 21 bases between. The CDR3 runs to 16 residues.

DNA of the CDR3: TGTGCCAGCAGTCTGACAGGGGCGGGTGGCTACACCTTC. Translating it yields CASSLTGAGGYTF. The chain carries TRBV28 and TRBJ1-2; TRBD1 matches at 8 bases. Germline V gives CDR1 MDHEN, CDR2 SYDVKM. The junction had 6 bases not matched to a gene; V was cut back by 5 bases and J by 7 bases. This CDR3 comprises 13 residues.

The chain combines TRBV7-8 with TRBJ2-5, with D unresolved. This CDR3 has 12 residues. Germline V gene sequence: CDR1 SGHVS, CDR2 FQNEAQ. Trimming left V 1 base short and J 9 bases short, with 9 bases between. DNA for the CDR3: TGTGCCAGCAGCTTAGACAAGGGCGCCCAGTACTTC. Its protein product is CASSLDKGAQYF.

This clonotype was seen a few times. J is TRBJ2-5 and V is TRBV7-6, with D tentatively TRBD2 (7 bases). V was pared by 1 base and J by 4 bases, with 10 bases between. The CDR3 extends over 14 amino acids. Per the germline V gene, CDR1 is SGHVS and CDR2 is FNYEAQ. In nucleotides, the CDR3 is TGTGCCAGCAGCTTAGAGAGGGGGGGAGAGACCCAGTACTTC. Its translation is CASSLERGGETQYF.

This clonotype was detected a few times. The V and J genes are TRBV19 and TRBJ2-4, with 9 nucleotides matching TRBD2. J was trimmed by 0 bases and V by 8 bases; bases with no gene match: 11. The V gene's germline CDR1 is LNHDA and CDR2 SQIVND (reference sequence). The CDR3 runs to 17 residues. CDR3 residues: CASAKRGALLAKNIQYF. The CDR3 DNA reads TGTGCCAGTGCTAAGCGGGGGGCATTACTAGCCAAAAACATTCAGTACTTC. The full variable domain, rest sourced from reference TRBV19 and TRBJ2-4, is DGGITQSPKYLFRKEGQNVTLSCEQNLNHDAMYWYRQDPGQGLRLIYYSQIVNDFQKGDIAEGYSVSREKKESFPLTVTSAQKNPTAFYLCASAKRGALLAKNIQYFGAGTRLSVL.

This sequence joins TRBV12-3 or TRBV12-4 and TRBJ2-1; 8 bases fit TRBD1. V was pared by 5 bases and J by 13 bases, with 7 bases of the junction left unmatched. This CDR3 spans 12 amino acids. This CDR3 is CASSGGDRGQFF. The CDR3 DNA is TGTGCCAGCAGTGGTGGAGACAGGGGACAGTTCTTC.

The chain recombines TRBV20-1 with TRBJ1-3; maybe TRBD1 (6 bases). The germline V gene encodes CDR1 DFQATT and CDR2 SNEGSKA (reference sequence). The CDR3 runs 14 residues. V was trimmed by 5 bases and J by 1 base, leaving 12 bases between them. CDR3 amino acids: CSAQGSQSGNTIYF. DNA for the CDR3: TGCAGTGCTCAGGGGTCCCAATCTGGAAACACCATATATTTT.

The sample holds a few counts of this clonotype. The rearrangement uses TRBV20-1 and TRBJ2-5; D perhaps matches TRBD1 (5 bases). Per the germline V gene, CDR1 is DFQATT and CDR2 is SNEGSKA (reference sequence). CDR3 size: 14 residues. Between the trimmed V and J ends, which lost 3 bases and 7 bases, there was a span of 18 bases. In DNA, the CDR3 is TGCAGTGCTAGCCGAGACTTGGGGCCGGGGACCCAGTACTTC. This translates into CSASRDLGPGTQYF.

V gene TRBV7-2 combines with J gene TRBJ1-1; the D is unclear. The CDR3 covers 13 residues. CDR1 is SGHTA and CDR2 is FQGNSA in the germline V gene. V gave up 1 base and J gave up 8 bases, with 11 bases separating them. This CDR3 reads CASSLGSSLEAFF. DNA of the CDR3: TGTGCCAGCAGCTTAGGGTCCAGCTTAGAAGCTTTCTTT.

This rearrangement joins TRBV20-1 to TRBJ1-1; TRBD1 is a possible D gene (6 bases). V was shortened by 1 base and J by 4 bases, with 16 bases between the two germline ends. CDR1 is DFQATT and CDR2 is SNEGSKA in the germline V gene (reference sequence). There are 15 residues in the CDR3. CDR3 DNA sequence: TGCAGTGCTAGAGTTCCGGGGGGCTGGGGCACTGAAGCTTTCTTT. Its translation: CSARVPGGWGTEAFF.

The chain is built from TRBV18 and TRBJ2-5; D is undetermined. The V end lost 0 bases, the J end lost 0 bases, and 5 bases lay between the germline ends. Per germline, CDR1 KGHSH and CDR2 LQKENI. The CDR3 consists of 14 residues. CDR3 residues: CASSPPSDQETQYF. The CDR3 nucleotides read TGTGCCAGCTCACCACCGTCCGACCAAGAGACCCAGTACTTC.

CDR3 sequence: CASSSFLGRGATSGIYEQYF. CDR3 sequence (DNA): TGTGCCAGCAGTTCGTTTCTGGGCAGAGGTGCGACTAGCGGGATTTACGAGCAGTACTTC. The chain employs TRBV27 and TRBJ2-7; 11 bases fit TRBD2. Germline CDR1 reads MNHEY; CDR2 reads SMNVEV (reference sequence). CDR3 length: 20 residues. The V gene end was trimmed by 4 bases and the J gene end by 4 bases; junction bases not matched to a gene: 21.

The genes are TRBV7-9 and TRBJ1-4, with no clear D. Deletions cut 3 bases from V and 3 bases from J, with 8 bases between. Germline V CDR1 and CDR2: SEHNR, FQNEAQ (reference sequence). This CDR3 has 14 residues. Written as DNA, the CDR3 is TGTGCCAGCAGCTTCAATAGGGCTAATGAAAAACTGTTTTTT. Translated: CASSFNRANEKLFF. The variable domain in full, completed from reference TRBV7-9 and TRBJ1-4, reads DTGVSQNPRHKITKRGQNVTFRCDPISEHNRLYWYRQTLGQGPEFLTYFQNEAQLEKSRLLSDRFSAERPKGSFSTLEIQRTEQGDSAMYLCASSFNRANEKLFFGSGTQLSVL.